This T cell receptor (beta chain) originates from a study of control samples from healthy donors and cancer patients. Data came from immunoSEQ multiplex PCR; TCRdb stores just in-frame clones and leaves some out. Found here are some 100,000 clones, 92% of them singletons; the top ten hold less than 3.5%. The sequence was obtained from a human donor in good health. The donor label of this sample is uncertain. Sequencing was carried out using blood.

CDR3 DNA sequence: TGTGCCAGTACCATAAAAGGGGGGAGTCTTTACCAAGAGACCCAGTACTTC. Translated, it gives CASTIKGGSLYQETQYF. The J gene is TRBJ2-5, the V gene TRBV19, with D perhaps given as TRBD1 or TRBD2 (6 bases each). V shed 7 bases and J shed 0 bases, with 21 bases lying between them. CDR3 length: 17 amino acids. CDR1 is LNHDA, CDR2 SQIVND, per germline (reference sequence).